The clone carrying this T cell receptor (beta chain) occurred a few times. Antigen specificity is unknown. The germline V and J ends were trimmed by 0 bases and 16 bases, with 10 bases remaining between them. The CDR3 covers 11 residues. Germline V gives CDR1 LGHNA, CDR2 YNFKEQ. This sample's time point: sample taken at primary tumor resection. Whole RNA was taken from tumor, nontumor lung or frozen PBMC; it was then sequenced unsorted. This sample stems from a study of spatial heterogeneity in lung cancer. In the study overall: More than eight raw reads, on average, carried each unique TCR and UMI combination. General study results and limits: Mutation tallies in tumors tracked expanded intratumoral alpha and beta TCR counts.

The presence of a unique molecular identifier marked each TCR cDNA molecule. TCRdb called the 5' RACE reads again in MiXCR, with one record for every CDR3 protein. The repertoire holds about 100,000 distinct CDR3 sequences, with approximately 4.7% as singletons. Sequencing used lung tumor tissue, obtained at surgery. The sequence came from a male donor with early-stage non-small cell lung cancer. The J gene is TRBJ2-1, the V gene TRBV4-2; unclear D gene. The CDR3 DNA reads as TGTGCCAGCAGCCAAGATTTAGGCATATTCTTC. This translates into CASSQDLGIFF.